The 21 T cell receptor beta chains in this list originate from one sample, sequenced in a study of shared clonotypes between healthy human individuals. The data were produced by immunoSEQ multiplex PCR, yet TCRdb's version contains in-frame clones alone and is incomplete. The table records 450,000 to 550,000 clones, less than 85% of them present only once. Sample: PBMCs. The receptors were sampled from a woman in her 40s in good health. Some clones in this sample may be carry-over from other donors' samples.

V usage is TRBV15 and J usage is TRBJ2-5; D unresolved. Germline V gene lookup returns CDR1 LNHNV and CDR2 YYDKDF (reference sequence). Trimming pared 0 bases from V and 2 bases from J, leaving 16 bases between. The CDR3 loop spans 17 amino acids. DNA for the CDR3: TGTGCCACCAGCAGAGATATTGTGGGTGGCGGACAAGAGACCCAGTACTTC. Translation: CATSRDIVGGGQETQYF.

V and J are TRBV19 and TRBJ2-1; 14 bases match TRBD2. The CDR3 has 15 amino acids. Germline CDR1 reads LNHDA; CDR2 reads SQIVND (reference sequence). The V segment lost 4 bases and the J segment 12 bases; nucleotides outside the gene matches: 8. CDR3 nucleotides: TGTGCCAGTAGTACACCGGGACTAGCGGGAGAGTGGCAGTTCTTC. This codes for CASSTPGLAGEWQFF.

The chain links TRBV5-6 to TRBJ2-6; 8 nucleotides align to TRBD1. V lost 2 bases, J lost 4 bases, and 11 bases stayed unmatched. The CDR3 length is 18 residues. Per germline, CDR1 SGHDT and CDR2 YYEEEE. In DNA, the CDR3 is TGTGCCAGCAGCTTCAGGGACAGGTTCTACTCAGGGGCCAACGTCCTGACTTTC. It is translated as CASSFRDRFYSGANVLTF.

The CDR3 region is CAWAMGPYNEQFF. The CDR3 nucleotides are TGTGCCTGGGCCATGGGCCCCTACAATGAGCAGTTCTTC. The chain is built from TRBV30 and TRBJ2-1; no firm D call. The germline V gene encodes CDR1 GTSNPN and CDR2 SVGIG (reference sequence). CDR3 length equals 13 residues. The V end was cut by 5 bases, the J end by 2 bases, with 10 bases between. The full variable domain, rest sourced from reference TRBV30 and TRBJ2-1, is SQTIHQWPATLVQPVGSPLSLECTVEGTSNPNLYWYRQAAGRGLQLLFYSVGIGQISSEVPQNLSASRPQDRQFILSSKKLLLSDSGFYLCAWAMGPYNEQFFGPGTRLTVL.

The J gene is TRBJ1-1, the V gene TRBV9; tentative D call: TRBD1 (5 bases). CDR1 SGDLS and CDR2 YYNGEE come from the germline V gene. The CDR3 has 13 residues. The V gene lost 0 bases and the J gene lost 10 bases, with 13 bases spanning the gap. The CDR3 loop reads CASSVEFQGAAFF. Here the CDR3 DNA reads TGTGCCAGCAGCGTAGAATTCCAGGGTGCAGCTTTCTTT.

V gene TRBV25-1 combines with J gene TRBJ2-4, with TRBD1 matching over 8 bases. Per the germline V gene, CDR1 is MGHDK and CDR2 is SYGVNS. CDR3 length: 13 residues. The junction had 7 bases not matched to a gene; V was cut back by 8 bases and J by 7 bases. CDR3 in DNA: TGTGCCAGCGGACCAGGGGGCTTGAACATTCAGTACTTC. It codes for CASGPGGLNIQYF. The variable domain in full, completed from reference TRBV25-1 and TRBJ2-4, reads EADIYQTPRYLVIGTGKKITLECSQTMGHDKMYWYQQDPGMELHLIHYSYGVNSTEKGDLSSESTVSRIRTEHFPLTLESARPSHTSQYLCASGPGGLNIQYFGAGTRLSVL.

The gene calls are TRBV14 and TRBJ2-7; the D gene is possibly TRBD2 (6 bases). Per germline, CDR1 SGHDN and CDR2 FVKESK. V was clipped by 6 bases and J by 0 bases, with 9 bases between them. The CDR3 sequence is 13 residues long. The CDR3 DNA is TGTGCCAGCAGACCGGGGGACTCCTACGAGCAGTACTTC. Protein product: CASRPGDSYEQYF.

In its sample, this clone was seen once. V usage is TRBV5-4 and J usage is TRBJ2-7; TRBD2 might be the D (8 bases). Looked up from germline, CDR1 is SGHNT and CDR2 is YYREEE (reference sequence). This CDR3 contains 17 residues. Trimming stripped 2 bases from V and 2 bases from J, with 20 bases between. This chain's CDR3 is CASSLGGGTAPPYEQYF. The CDR3 region has the DNA TGTGCCAGCAGCTTAGGCGGGGGGACAGCTCCCCCCTACGAGCAGTACTTC.

The chain carries TRBV7-2 and TRBJ1-5, with a tentative D call TRBD1 (5 bases). The CDR3 spans 15 residues. V lost 4 bases and J 2 bases, leaving 12 bases between the germline ends. Germline V gene sequence: CDR1 SGHTA, CDR2 FQGNSA. The CDR3 DNA reads as TGTGCCAGCAGCTCCTCGGGGGGAGGCAATCAGCCCCAGCATTTT. Encoded protein: CASSSSGGGNQPQHF.

The V and J genes are TRBV9 and TRBJ2-1; D tentatively fits TRBD1 or TRBD2 (6 bases each). Germline V gene sequence: CDR1 SGDLS, CDR2 YYNGEE. The CDR3 sequence is 16 residues long. The germline V and J ends were trimmed by 3 bases and 7 bases, with 20 bases remaining between them. For the CDR3, the DNA is TGTGCCAGCAGCGGAGGGACGGGGGCGTTTGTTAATGAGCAGTTCTTC. Protein: CASSGGTGAFVNEQFF.

The gene calls are TRBV5-6 and TRBJ1-1, with unresolved D. CDR1 SGHDT and CDR2 YYEEEE come from the germline V gene. V was clipped by 0 bases and J by 11 bases, with 17 bases between them. This CDR3 is built from 14 residues. Written as DNA, the CDR3 is TGTGCCAGCAGCTTGGTGACGGGTAGTCTGTCGGCTTTCTTT. This codes for CASSLVTGSLSAFF.

This sequence joins TRBV10-3 and TRBJ2-7; TRBD2 agrees at 14 bases. Trimming cost V 7 bases and J 5 bases; bases outside gene matches: 4. The CDR3 extends over 14 amino acids. Germline CDR1 and CDR2: ENHRY and SYGVKD. Here the CDR3 DNA reads TGTGCCATCACCGGGACTAGCGGGAGCAACGAGCAGTACTTC. It specifies CAITGTSGSNEQYF.

The chain uses TRBV28 and TRBJ2-1, with 8 positions matching TRBD1. CDR1 and CDR2 from the germline V gene are MDHEN and SYDVKM. The CDR3 has 15 amino acids. With V trimmed by 7 bases and J by 4 bases, 9 bases remained unmatched. The CDR3 DNA is TGTGCCAGCACCGCGACAGGGGCCCAGTACAATGAGCAGTTCTTC. Translation gives CASTATGAQYNEQFF.

This chain connects TRBV9 to TRBJ2-3; D uncertain. CDR1 and CDR2 (germline): SGDLS, YYNGEE. This CDR3 is built from 15 residues. V lost 0 bases and J 1 base, leaving 9 bases between the germline ends. As DNA, the CDR3 is TGTGCCAGCAGCGTAGGGAACCAAGGCACAGATACGCAGTATTTT. This gives the protein CASSVGNQGTDTQYF.

The V call is TRBV5-5, the J call TRBJ2-1; D gene uncertain. The CDR3 covers 15 residues. The V gene lost 3 bases and the J gene lost 9 bases, with 19 bases spanning the gap. Germline V gene lookup returns CDR1 SGHKS and CDR2 YYEKEE (reference sequence). CDR3 amino acids: CASSSSPRNGVEQFF. The CDR3 nucleotides read TGTGCCAGCAGCTCAAGTCCGCGGAATGGGGTTGAGCAGTTCTTC.

About this clone itself: A much larger clone lies one base from this, so it may be a read error. This chain links TRBV15 with TRBJ1-1, with 12 nucleotides matching TRBD1. J lost 5 bases, V lost 1 base, and 5 bases had no gene match. Germline V gives CDR1 LNHNV, CDR2 YYDKDF (reference sequence). The CDR3 totals 16 residues. CDR3 residues: CATSRGRGQGATEAFF. CDR3 bases: TGTGCCACCAGCAGAGGTCGGGGACAGGGGGCAACTGAAGCTTTCTTT.

The chain uses TRBV7-9 and TRBJ1-2; D not resolved. This CDR3 spans 15 amino acids. Trimming shortened V by 7 bases and J by 1 base, and 16 bases separated the two germline ends. Germline CDR1 is SEHNR and CDR2 is FQNEAQ (reference sequence). CDR3 residues: CASTPLAVGNYGYTF. For the CDR3, the DNA is TGTGCCAGCACCCCACTGGCGGTGGGTAACTATGGCTACACCTTC.

V gene TRBV30 combines with J gene TRBJ2-3; 13 bases map to TRBD2. The length of the CDR3 is 16 residues. Germline CDR1 is GTSNPN and CDR2 is SVGIG (reference sequence). With 2 bases clipped from V and 1 base from J, the junction kept 3 bases outside the gene matches. CDR3 in DNA: TGTGCCTGGAGTCCCGGGACTAGCGGGGGCACAGATACGCAGTATTTT. It translates to CAWSPGTSGGTDTQYF. The entire variable domain, with the rest obtained from reference TRBV30 and TRBJ2-3, is as follows: SQTIHQWPATLVQPVGSPLSLECTVEGTSNPNLYWYRQAAGRGLQLLFYSVGIGQISSEVPQNLSASRPQDRQFILSSKKLLLSDSGFYLCAWSPGTSGGTDTQYFGPGTRLTVL.

The V call is TRBV7-7, the J call TRBJ2-2, with 8 bases fitting TRBD1. Germline trimming cut 5 bases from V and 4 bases from J; bases unmatched to any gene: 3. Germline V gene data show CDR1 as SSHAT and CDR2 as FNYEAQ (reference sequence). There are 14 residues in the CDR3. This chain's CDR3 is CASSRDRTTGELFF. The CDR3 region has the DNA TGTGCCAGCAGCCGGGACAGGACCACCGGGGAGCTGTTTTTT. Variable domain in full (rest from reference TRBV7-7 and TRBJ2-2): GAGVSQSPRYKVTKRGQDVTLRCDPISSHATLYWYQQALGQGPEFLTYFNYEAQPDKSGLPSDRFSAERPEGSISTLTIQRTEQRDSAMYRCASSRDRTTGELFFGEGSRLTVL.

V gene TRBV15 combines with J gene TRBJ1-4; TRBD1 matches at 9 bases. CDR1 and CDR2 from the germline V gene are LNHNV and YYDKDF (reference sequence). The trim removed 3 bases at V and 5 bases at J, leaving 4 bases unmatched. The CDR3 is 15 amino acids. In DNA, the CDR3 is TGTGCCACCAGCAGGATCGGGACAGGGAATGAAAAACTGTTTTTT. The encoded protein is CATSRIGTGNEKLFF.

By proportion, this clone is medium-sized (0.01 to 0.1%). The rearrangement joins TRBV4-1 to TRBJ1-2; D may be TRBD1 (5 bases). The CDR3 consists of 14 residues. CDR1 MGHRA and CDR2 YSYEKL come from the germline V gene. The germline V and J ends were trimmed by 0 bases and 4 bases, with 9 bases remaining between them. The CDR3 reads CASSQDRVGYGYTF. Written as DNA, the CDR3 is TGCGCCAGCAGCCAAGACAGGGTGGGCTATGGCTACACCTTC.